The subject of this entry is one T cell receptor beta chain. As yet, its antigen is unknown. Each CDR3 protein gets one entry after TCRdb re-called the reads with MiXCR. The top ten clones hold 2.5% to 3% of a sample with some 200,000 distinct CDR3 sequences, about 20% of them seen once. These data come from a study of T cell repertoires in cytomegalovirus infection. Study-wide results and limits: There were HLA-C-restricted CMV-specific TCR beta clonotypes dominating the ex vivo response.

Trimming cost V 5 bases and J 9 bases; bases outside gene matches: 8. This CDR3 comprises 14 residues. The germline V gene has CDR1 SNHLY and CDR2 FYNNEI. Sequenced input: PBMCs. The genes are TRBV2 and TRBJ2-1; 9 bases fit TRBD1. This TCR was sampled from a human donor in good health (CMV status not recorded). Some clones in this sample may be carry-over from other donors' samples. In DNA, the CDR3 is TGTGCCAGCAGTCGGGACAGGGTTCTGGCTGAGCAGTTCTTC. Its protein is CASSRDRVLAEQFF.